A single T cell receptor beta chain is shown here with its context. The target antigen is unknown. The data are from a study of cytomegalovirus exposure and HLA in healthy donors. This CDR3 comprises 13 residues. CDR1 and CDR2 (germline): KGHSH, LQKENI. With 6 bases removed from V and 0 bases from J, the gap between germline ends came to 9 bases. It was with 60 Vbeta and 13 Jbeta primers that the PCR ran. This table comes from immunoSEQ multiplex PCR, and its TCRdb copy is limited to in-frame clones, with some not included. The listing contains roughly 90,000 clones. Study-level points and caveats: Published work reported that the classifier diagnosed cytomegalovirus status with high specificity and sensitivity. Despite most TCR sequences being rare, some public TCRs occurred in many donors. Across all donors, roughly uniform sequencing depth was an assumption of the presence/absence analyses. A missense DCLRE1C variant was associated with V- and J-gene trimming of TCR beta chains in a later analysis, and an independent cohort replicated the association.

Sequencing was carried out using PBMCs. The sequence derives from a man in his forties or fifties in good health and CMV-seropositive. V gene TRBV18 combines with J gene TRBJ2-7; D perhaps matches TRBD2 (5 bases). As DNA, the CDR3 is TGTGCCAGCTCGACGGGGTACTCCTACGAGCAGTACTTC. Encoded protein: CASSTGYSYEQYF.